The 30 T cell receptor beta chains below all came from one sample that was sequenced in a study of T cell responses to AZD1222 COVID-19 vaccine (dated by TCRdb to the early 2020s). Receptors were amplified or captured by the immunoSEQ multiplex PCR assay. Imported from immuneACCESS, the table was reduced by TCRdb to in-frame sequences with V and J called. These copies leave out some clones; in studies compared against another copy, an unresolved V gene accounts for under half, and the cause of the remainder is not known. In this sample the table shows around 94,000 clones, less than 90% of which occur a single time. The top ten hold 3.5% to 4.5% of the sample. According to the study, the label for this sample's time point signals: baseline before first vaccination. Material: peripheral blood, obtained on day 0 of AZD1222 vaccination. The receptor source for this set is an adult in good health.

The rearrangement joins TRBV29-1 to TRBJ2-3; TRBD2 aligns across 9 bases. Germline V gene sequence: CDR1 SQVTM, CDR2 ANQGSEA. The CDR3 loop spans 14 amino acids. V shed 7 bases, J shed 1 base, and the junction held 6 bases outside the gene matches. The DNA of the CDR3 is TGCAGCGCAAAAGCGGGGGGCCGCACAGATACGCAGTATTTT. The encoded protein is CSAKAGGRTDTQYF.

The V call is TRBV14, the J call TRBJ2-7; D might be TRBD1 (5 bases). CDR1 and CDR2 from the germline V gene are SGHDN and FVKESK. The ends were cut back, 0 bases at V and 5 bases at J, with 8 bases in the middle. CDR3 length: 13 residues. CDR3 bases: TGTGCCAGCAGCCAAGACAGGGTTAACGAGCAGTACTTC. This encodes CASSQDRVNEQYF.

The J gene is TRBJ2-3, the V gene TRBV2; perhaps TRBD2 as D (6 bases). V lost 2 bases and J lost 1, with 10 bases in between. Germline V gene sequence: CDR1 SNHLY, CDR2 FYNNEI. CDR3 length equals 15 residues. The CDR3 region has the DNA TGTGCCAGCAGTGAATGGGGGGAGGGCACAGATACGCAGTATTTT. Its protein product is CASSEWGEGTDTQYF.

The rearrangement joins TRBV6-6 to TRBJ1-1; unclear D gene. Deletions cut 9 bases from V and 6 bases from J, with 11 bases between. The CDR3 sequence is 11 residues long. Germline V gives CDR1 MNHNY, CDR2 SVGAGI (reference sequence). The CDR3 region has the DNA TGTGCCAGTCGAAACCGTGCTGAAGCTTTCTTT. Protein sequence: CASRNRAEAFF.

The rearrangement uses TRBV12-3 or TRBV12-4 and TRBJ1-1, with no clear D. Trimming took 6 bases from V and 1 from J, leaving 9 bases between them. The CDR3 is 13 amino acids. The DNA of the CDR3 is TGTGCCAGCAGATTGGACGGGAACACTGAAGCTTTCTTT. The encoded protein is CASRLDGNTEAFF.

The V gene is TRBV7-8, the J gene TRBJ2-1, with 8 bases fitting TRBD2. The germline CDR1 and CDR2 sequences are SGHVS and FQNEAQ. J was trimmed by 5 bases and V by 5 bases; bases with no gene match: 11. There are 16 residues in the CDR3. The CDR3: CASSPRRLAPNNEQFF. Written as DNA, the CDR3 is TGTGCCAGCAGCCCCAGAAGACTAGCGCCGAACAATGAGCAGTTCTTC. Complete variable domain (other parts from reference TRBV7-8 and TRBJ2-1): GAGVSQSPRYKVAKRGQDVALRCDPISGHVSLFWYQQALGQGPEFLTYFQNEAQLDKSGLPSDRFFAERPEGSVSTLKIQRTQQEDSAVYLCASSPRRLAPNNEQFFGPGTRLTVL.

V and J are TRBV10-1 and TRBJ2-7; 12 nucleotides match TRBD1. CDR1 WNHNN and CDR2 SYGVQD come from the germline V gene (reference sequence). This CDR3 is 16 amino acids long. J lost 2 bases, V lost 5 bases, and 7 bases had no gene match. CDR3 bases: TGCGCCAGCAGTCCGGGACAGGGGGCCTTAACCTACGAGCAGTACTTC. It translates to CASSPGQGALTYEQYF.

V and J are TRBV6-5 and TRBJ1-1; maybe TRBD1 (5 bases). The CDR3 extends over 13 amino acids. Germline loops: CDR1 MNHEY, CDR2 SVGAGI. V was shortened by 4 bases and J by 1 base, with 7 bases between the two germline ends. CDR3 sequence: CASSWDRNTEAFF. The DNA for the CDR3 is TGTGCCAGCAGTTGGGACCGGAACACTGAAGCTTTCTTT.

V is TRBV6-5 and J is TRBJ1-1; no clear D. Per germline, CDR1 MNHEY and CDR2 SVGAGI. The CDR3 consists of 14 residues. V lost 7 bases and J lost 5, with 17 bases in between. DNA of the CDR3: TGTGCCAGCAATAAGGGTGGGGTTGAGACTGAAGCTTTCTTT. Its protein product is CASNKGGVETEAFF.

CDR3 nucleotides: TGTGCCAGTAGTACCAATGACAGGGTTTCTGGCTACACCTTC. Translated: CASSTNDRVSGYTF. The rearrangement links TRBV19 to TRBJ1-2; 7 bases are shared with TRBD1. The V and J ends lost 4 bases and 7 bases, in that order; junction bases with no gene match: 9. Germline CDR1 reads LNHDA; CDR2 reads SQIVND (reference sequence). The CDR3 loop spans 14 amino acids.

This rearrangement joins TRBV27 to TRBJ2-1; unclear D gene. This CDR3 is 13 amino acids long. Germline V lookup: CDR1 MNHEY, CDR2 SMNVEV (reference sequence). V lost 3 bases to trimming and J lost 8 bases, with 11 bases between them. The CDR3 DNA follows: TGTGCCAGCAGTTTTCAAGACCGCCATGAGCAGTTCTTC. Translating it yields CASSFQDRHEQFF.

This clone is a singleton in its sample. The rearrangement links TRBV4-3 to TRBJ2-1, with 10 bases lining up with TRBD2. Trimming removed 4 bases from V and 3 bases from J; junction bases left unmatched: 6. The length of the CDR3 is 16 residues. Germline V CDR1 and CDR2: LGHNA, YSLEER. As DNA, the CDR3 is TGCGCCAGCAGCCCTCGCAGCGGGGGGGACTACAATGAGCAGTTCTTC. This gives the protein CASSPRSGGDYNEQFF.

V gene TRBV5-4 combines with J gene TRBJ2-6; a weak D match, TRBD1 (6 bases). The CDR3 totals 15 residues. Per the germline V gene, CDR1 is SGHNT and CDR2 is YYREEE (reference sequence). Trimming left V 4 bases short and J 1 base short, with 9 bases between. CDR3 loop: CASSPGVSGANVLTF. The CDR3, as DNA: TGTGCCAGCAGCCCAGGGGTGTCTGGGGCCAACGTCCTGACTTTC.

This clone was detected only a few times. The chain carries TRBV18 and TRBJ1-5; D is undetermined. CDR3 size: 15 residues. CDR1 KGHSH and CDR2 LQKENI come from the germline V gene. V lost 3 bases to trimming and J lost 1 base, with 10 bases between them. The CDR3 DNA follows: TGTGCCAGCTCACCCGGGGTATCGAGCAATCAGCCCCAGCATTTT. Amino acid sequence: CASSPGVSSNQPQHF.

This chain uses TRBV5-6 with TRBJ2-5; D gene ambiguous. The CDR3 has 14 amino acids. From germline, CDR1 is SGHDT and CDR2 YYEEEE. V lost 0 bases and J lost 7, with 13 bases in between. In DNA form, the CDR3 reads TGTGCCAGCAGCTTGGTTGAGGTTTCGGGGACCCAGTACTTC. It is translated as CASSLVEVSGTQYF.

The chain uses TRBV28 and TRBJ1-4, with a tentative D call TRBD1 (5 bases). CDR3 length: 16 amino acids. Germline loops: CDR1 MDHEN, CDR2 SYDVKM. With 10 bases removed from V and 0 bases from J, the gap between germline ends came to 18 bases. CDR3: CATAGPSAATNEKLFF. The CDR3 DNA sequence: TGTGCCACGGCAGGGCCCAGCGCGGCAACTAATGAAAAACTGTTTTTT.

This chain links TRBV3-1 (or the pseudogene TRBV3-2) with TRBJ2-3; TRBD2 aligns across 7 bases. The length of the CDR3 is 16 residues. J was trimmed by 5 bases and V by 0 bases; bases with no gene match: 8. CDR1 and CDR2 (germline): LGHDT, YNNKEL (reference sequence). For the CDR3, the DNA is TGTGCCAGCAGCCAAGAGGGGGGGTTTCATCGAGATACGCAGTATTTT. It encodes CASSQEGGFHRDTQYF.

This chain's CDR3 is CASSQQGARGTPLHF. In nucleotides, the CDR3 is TGTGCCAGCAGCCAACAGGGGGCAAGGGGTACACCCCTCCACTTT. The V and J genes are TRBV2 and TRBJ1-6; 9 bases align to TRBD1. The CDR3 has 15 residues. Germline trimming cut 6 bases from V and 11 bases from J; bases unmatched to any gene: 11. In germline, CDR1 is SNHLY, CDR2 FYNNEI.

This sequence joins TRBV19 and TRBJ2-7; D is ambiguous. V was shortened by 4 bases and J by 2 bases, with 12 bases between the two germline ends. The CDR3 totals 14 residues. The germline gives CDR1 LNHDA, CDR2 SQIVND (reference sequence). CDR3 protein: CASSRTAGTYEQYF. The CDR3 DNA sequence: TGTGCCAGTAGTAGAACGGCCGGAACCTACGAGCAGTACTTC.

This chain joins TRBV7-2 and TRBJ2-5; no reliable D call. The germline V and J ends were trimmed by 5 bases and 5 bases, with 15 bases remaining between them. The CDR3 length is 14 residues. Germline values: CDR1 SGHTA, CDR2 FQGNSA. CDR3 DNA sequence: TGTGCCAGCAGCCTCGATTTTGGGCGGGAGACCCAGTACTTC. It codes for CASSLDFGRETQYF.

This chain connects TRBV27 to TRBJ1-1; 7 positions agree with TRBD1. With V trimmed by 7 bases and J by 5 bases, 4 bases remained unmatched. Germline V lookup: CDR1 MNHEY, CDR2 SMNVEV (reference sequence). The CDR3 is 12 residues long. This CDR3 reads CASIDRETEAFF. For the CDR3, the DNA is TGTGCCAGCATCGACAGGGAAACTGAAGCTTTCTTT.

The V call is TRBV3-1 (or the pseudogene TRBV3-2), the J call TRBJ1-2; D might be TRBD1 (5 bases). The V end was cut by 0 bases, the J end by 8 bases, with 10 bases between. Germline V gene lookup returns CDR1 LGHDT and CDR2 YNNKEL (reference sequence). CDR3 length: 13 residues. CDR3 region: CASSQDTGFGYTF. In nucleotides, the CDR3 is TGTGCCAGCAGCCAAGATACAGGATTCGGCTACACCTTC.

This chain joins TRBV6-5 and TRBJ1-3, with 7 bases identical to TRBD1. V dropped 5 bases and J dropped 5; count of bases not matched to a gene: 6. Germline CDR1 MNHEY, CDR2 SVGAGI. The CDR3 has 14 residues. CDR3 residues: CASSHRGPRNTIYF. DNA of the CDR3: TGTGCCAGCAGTCACAGGGGACCACGAAACACCATATATTTT.

This clone was observed a single time. The V call is TRBV9, the J call TRBJ1-1; D may be TRBD1 (5 bases). V dropped 0 bases and J dropped 3 bases, with 18 bases sitting between them. The CDR3 runs 17 residues. CDR1 SGDLS and CDR2 YYNGEE come from the germline V gene. The CDR3 spells CASSVVGVLGRDTEAFF. The CDR3 coding sequence is TGTGCCAGCAGCGTAGTGGGGGTCCTAGGCAGGGACACTGAAGCTTTCTTT.

The chain links TRBV12-5 to TRBJ1-1; D remains ambiguous. The CDR3 has 13 amino acids. The germline gives CDR1 LGHNT, CDR2 FRNRAP. V lost 7 bases, J lost 1 base, and 10 bases lay in between. CDR3 sequence: CASAPGPNTEAFF. Written as DNA, the CDR3 is TGTGCTAGTGCCCCAGGACCGAACACTGAAGCTTTCTTT. The variable domain in full, with the rest retrieved from reference TRBV12-5 and TRBJ1-1, is DARVTQTPRHKVTEMGQEVTMRCQPILGHNTVFWYRQTMMQGLELLAYFRNRAPLDDSGMPKDRFSAEMPDATLATLKIQPSEPRDSAVYFCASAPGPNTEAFFGQGTRLTVV.

The chain couples TRBV6-5 to TRBJ2-3; tentatively, D is TRBD1 or TRBD2 (5 bases each). Per germline, CDR1 MNHEY and CDR2 SVGAGI. The CDR3 totals 13 residues. V was shortened by 6 bases and J by 4 bases, with 11 bases between the two germline ends. The CDR3 protein is CASRGTKADTQYF. The CDR3 DNA reads as TGTGCCAGCAGGGGGACCAAGGCAGATACGCAGTATTTT.

The V and J genes are TRBV6-2 or TRBV6-3 and TRBJ1-2; a weak D match, TRBD1 (5 bases). The V gene's germline CDR1 is MNHEY and CDR2 SVGEGT. The V and J ends lost 5 bases and 3 bases respectively, with 16 bases between them. The CDR3 totals 15 residues. CDR3 nucleotide sequence: TGTGCCAGCAGTAATAGGGGAGGCTCGCACTATGGCTACACCTTC. It translates to CASSNRGGSHYGYTF.

The chain has TRBV4-3 and TRBJ1-5, with D hard to call. V was shortened by 0 bases and J by 4 bases, with 13 bases between the two germline ends. Germline-derived CDR1 and CDR2 are LGHNA and YSLEER. This CDR3 spans 16 amino acids. The CDR3 sequence: CASSQDLRVFNQPQHF. The CDR3 DNA reads TGCGCCAGCAGCCAAGATCTCCGGGTTTTTAATCAGCCCCAGCATTTT.

The gene calls are TRBV6-1 and TRBJ1-1; D remains ambiguous. Germline values: CDR1 MNHNS, CDR2 SASEGT. CDR3 length: 13 amino acids. V was clipped by 0 bases and J by 4 bases, with 6 bases between them. The CDR3 protein is CASSEAGTTEAFF. The CDR3 DNA sequence: TGTGCCAGCAGTGAAGCAGGAACCACTGAAGCTTTCTTT.

The rearrangement links TRBV9 to TRBJ2-7; TRBD2 agrees at 9 bases. Trimming at V came to 4 bases and at J to 2 bases, leaving 10 bases not matched to a gene. Germline CDR1 and CDR2: SGDLS and YYNGEE. The CDR3 runs 16 residues. The CDR3 is CASSPSASGVPYEQYF. CDR3 coding DNA: TGTGCCAGCAGCCCCTCGGCTAGCGGGGTTCCCTACGAGCAGTACTTC.